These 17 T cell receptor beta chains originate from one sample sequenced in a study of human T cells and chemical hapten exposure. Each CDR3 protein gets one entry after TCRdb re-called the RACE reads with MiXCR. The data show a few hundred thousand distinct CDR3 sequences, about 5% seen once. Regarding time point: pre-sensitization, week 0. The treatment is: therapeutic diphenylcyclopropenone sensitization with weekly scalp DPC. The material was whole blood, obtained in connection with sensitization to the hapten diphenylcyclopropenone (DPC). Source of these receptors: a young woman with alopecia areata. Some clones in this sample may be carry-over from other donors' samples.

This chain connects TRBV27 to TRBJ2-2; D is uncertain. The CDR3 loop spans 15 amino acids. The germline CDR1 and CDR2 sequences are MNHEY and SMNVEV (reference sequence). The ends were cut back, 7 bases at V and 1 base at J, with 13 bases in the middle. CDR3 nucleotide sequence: TGTGCCAGCACTTTGTCCGAACGGAACACCGGGGAGCTGTTTTTT. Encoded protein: CASTLSERNTGELFF.

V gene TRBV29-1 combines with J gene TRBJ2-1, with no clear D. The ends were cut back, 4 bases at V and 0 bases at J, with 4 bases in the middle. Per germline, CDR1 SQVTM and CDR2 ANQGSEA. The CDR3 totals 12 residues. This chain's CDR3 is CSVAPSYNEQFF. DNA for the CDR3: TGCAGCGTTGCCCCCTCCTACAATGAGCAGTTCTTC.

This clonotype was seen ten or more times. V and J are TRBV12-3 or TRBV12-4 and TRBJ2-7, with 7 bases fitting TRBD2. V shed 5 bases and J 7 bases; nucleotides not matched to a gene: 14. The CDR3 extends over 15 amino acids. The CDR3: CASSTGEGPPREQYF. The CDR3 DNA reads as TGTGCCAGCAGTACGGGGGAGGGACCTCCTCGTGAGCAGTACTTC.

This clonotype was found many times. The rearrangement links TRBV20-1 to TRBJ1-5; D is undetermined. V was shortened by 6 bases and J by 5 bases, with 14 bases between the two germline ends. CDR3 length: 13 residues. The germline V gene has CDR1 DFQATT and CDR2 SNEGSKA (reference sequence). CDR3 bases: TGCAGTGCCTCACGTTTGGACGATCAGCCCCAGCATTTT. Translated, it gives CSASRLDDQPQHF.

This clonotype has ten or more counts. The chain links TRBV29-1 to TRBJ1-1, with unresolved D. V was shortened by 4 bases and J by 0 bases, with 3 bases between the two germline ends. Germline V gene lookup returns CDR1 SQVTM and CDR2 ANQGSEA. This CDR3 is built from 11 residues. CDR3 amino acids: CSVVVNTEAFF. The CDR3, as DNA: TGCAGCGTTGTGGTGAACACTGAAGCTTTCTTT.

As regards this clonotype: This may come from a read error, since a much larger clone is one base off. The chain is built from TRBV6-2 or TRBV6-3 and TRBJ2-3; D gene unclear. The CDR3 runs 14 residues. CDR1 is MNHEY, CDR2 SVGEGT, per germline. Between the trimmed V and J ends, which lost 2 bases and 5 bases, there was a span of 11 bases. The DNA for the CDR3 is TGTGCCAGCAGTTACATGACTGCCCAAGATACGCAGTATTTT. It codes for CASSYMTAQDTQYF.

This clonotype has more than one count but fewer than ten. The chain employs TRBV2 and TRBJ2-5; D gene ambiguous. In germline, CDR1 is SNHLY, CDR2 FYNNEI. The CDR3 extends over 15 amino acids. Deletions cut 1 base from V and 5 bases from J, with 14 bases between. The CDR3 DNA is TGTGCCAGCAGTGAAGGTGCTGGGTTCAGGGAGACCCAGTACTTC. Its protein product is CASSEGAGFRETQYF.

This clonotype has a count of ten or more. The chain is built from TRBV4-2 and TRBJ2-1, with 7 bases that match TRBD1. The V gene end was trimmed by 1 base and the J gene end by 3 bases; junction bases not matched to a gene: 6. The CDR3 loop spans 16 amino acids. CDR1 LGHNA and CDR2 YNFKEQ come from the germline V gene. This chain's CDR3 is CASSQGATGYYNEQFF. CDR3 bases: TGTGCCAGCAGCCAAGGAGCGACAGGGTACTACAATGAGCAGTTCTTC.

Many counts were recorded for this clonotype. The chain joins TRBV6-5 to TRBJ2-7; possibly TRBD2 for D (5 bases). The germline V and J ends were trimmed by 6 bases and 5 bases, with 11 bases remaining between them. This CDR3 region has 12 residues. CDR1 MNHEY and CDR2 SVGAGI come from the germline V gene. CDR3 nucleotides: TGTGCCAGCAGCCCCGGGGTACACGAGCAGTACTTC. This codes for CASSPGVHEQYF.

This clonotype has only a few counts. CDR3 region: CASSLLAGDEQFF. CDR3 coding DNA: TGTGCCAGCAGCCTACTAGCGGGCGATGAGCAGTTCTTC. The rearrangement uses TRBV7-2 and TRBJ2-1; 9 bases match TRBD2. V shed 5 bases and J 8 bases; nucleotides not matched to a gene: 4. The CDR3 runs to 13 residues. Germline CDR1 reads SGHTA; CDR2 reads FQGNSA.

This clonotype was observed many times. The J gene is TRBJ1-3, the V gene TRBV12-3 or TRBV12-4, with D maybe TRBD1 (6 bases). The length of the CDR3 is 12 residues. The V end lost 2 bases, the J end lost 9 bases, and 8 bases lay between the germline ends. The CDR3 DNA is TGTGCCAGCAGTTTACAGGGGCCCACCATATATTTT. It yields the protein CASSLQGPTIYF.

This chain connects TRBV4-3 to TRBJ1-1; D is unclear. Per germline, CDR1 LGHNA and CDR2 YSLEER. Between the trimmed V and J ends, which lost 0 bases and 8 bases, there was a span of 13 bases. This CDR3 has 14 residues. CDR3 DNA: TGCGCCAGCAGCCAAGATCCATCGGCAGAAGAAGCTTTCTTT. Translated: CASSQDPSAEEAFF.

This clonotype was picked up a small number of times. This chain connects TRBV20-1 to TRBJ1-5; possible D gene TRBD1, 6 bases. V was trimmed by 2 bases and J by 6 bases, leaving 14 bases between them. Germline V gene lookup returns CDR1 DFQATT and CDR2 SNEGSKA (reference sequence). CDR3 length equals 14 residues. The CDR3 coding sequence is TGCAGTGCTAGACATACAGGGACGGGTCAGCCCCAGCATTTT. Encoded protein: CSARHTGTGQPQHF.

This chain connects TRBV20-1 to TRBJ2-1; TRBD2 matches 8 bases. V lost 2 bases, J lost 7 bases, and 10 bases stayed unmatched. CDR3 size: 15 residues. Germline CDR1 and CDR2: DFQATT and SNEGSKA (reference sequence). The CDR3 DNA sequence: TGCAGTGCTAGATATTCTGGACTAGCCAGAAATGAGCAGTTCTTC. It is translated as CSARYSGLARNEQFF.

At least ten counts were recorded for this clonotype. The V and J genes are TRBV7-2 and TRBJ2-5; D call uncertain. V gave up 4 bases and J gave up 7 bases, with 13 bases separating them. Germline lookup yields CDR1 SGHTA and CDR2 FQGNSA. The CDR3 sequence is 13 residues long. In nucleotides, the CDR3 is TGTGCCAGCAGCTCTGACTGGGCAGGGACCCAGTACTTC. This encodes CASSSDWAGTQYF.

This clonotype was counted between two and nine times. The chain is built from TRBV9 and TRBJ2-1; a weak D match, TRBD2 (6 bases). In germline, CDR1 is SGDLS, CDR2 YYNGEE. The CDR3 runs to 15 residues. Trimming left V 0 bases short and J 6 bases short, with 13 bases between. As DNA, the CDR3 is TGTGCCAGCAGCGTAGGGAGGCAGGAGGGCAATGAGCAGTTCTTC. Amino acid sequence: CASSVGRQEGNEQFF. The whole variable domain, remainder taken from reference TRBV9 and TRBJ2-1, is DSGVTQTPKHLITATGQRVTLRCSPRSGDLSVYWYQQSLDQGLQFLIQYYNGEERAKGNILERFSAQQFPDLHSELNLSSLELGDSALYFCASSVGRQEGNEQFFGPGTRLTVL.

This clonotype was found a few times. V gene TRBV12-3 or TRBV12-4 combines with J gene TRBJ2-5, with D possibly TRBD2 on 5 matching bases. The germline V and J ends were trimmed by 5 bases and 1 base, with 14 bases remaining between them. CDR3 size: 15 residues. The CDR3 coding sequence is TGTGCCAGCAGTCTTCAAGGACTGTCCCAAGAGACCCAGTACTTC. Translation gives CASSLQGLSQETQYF.